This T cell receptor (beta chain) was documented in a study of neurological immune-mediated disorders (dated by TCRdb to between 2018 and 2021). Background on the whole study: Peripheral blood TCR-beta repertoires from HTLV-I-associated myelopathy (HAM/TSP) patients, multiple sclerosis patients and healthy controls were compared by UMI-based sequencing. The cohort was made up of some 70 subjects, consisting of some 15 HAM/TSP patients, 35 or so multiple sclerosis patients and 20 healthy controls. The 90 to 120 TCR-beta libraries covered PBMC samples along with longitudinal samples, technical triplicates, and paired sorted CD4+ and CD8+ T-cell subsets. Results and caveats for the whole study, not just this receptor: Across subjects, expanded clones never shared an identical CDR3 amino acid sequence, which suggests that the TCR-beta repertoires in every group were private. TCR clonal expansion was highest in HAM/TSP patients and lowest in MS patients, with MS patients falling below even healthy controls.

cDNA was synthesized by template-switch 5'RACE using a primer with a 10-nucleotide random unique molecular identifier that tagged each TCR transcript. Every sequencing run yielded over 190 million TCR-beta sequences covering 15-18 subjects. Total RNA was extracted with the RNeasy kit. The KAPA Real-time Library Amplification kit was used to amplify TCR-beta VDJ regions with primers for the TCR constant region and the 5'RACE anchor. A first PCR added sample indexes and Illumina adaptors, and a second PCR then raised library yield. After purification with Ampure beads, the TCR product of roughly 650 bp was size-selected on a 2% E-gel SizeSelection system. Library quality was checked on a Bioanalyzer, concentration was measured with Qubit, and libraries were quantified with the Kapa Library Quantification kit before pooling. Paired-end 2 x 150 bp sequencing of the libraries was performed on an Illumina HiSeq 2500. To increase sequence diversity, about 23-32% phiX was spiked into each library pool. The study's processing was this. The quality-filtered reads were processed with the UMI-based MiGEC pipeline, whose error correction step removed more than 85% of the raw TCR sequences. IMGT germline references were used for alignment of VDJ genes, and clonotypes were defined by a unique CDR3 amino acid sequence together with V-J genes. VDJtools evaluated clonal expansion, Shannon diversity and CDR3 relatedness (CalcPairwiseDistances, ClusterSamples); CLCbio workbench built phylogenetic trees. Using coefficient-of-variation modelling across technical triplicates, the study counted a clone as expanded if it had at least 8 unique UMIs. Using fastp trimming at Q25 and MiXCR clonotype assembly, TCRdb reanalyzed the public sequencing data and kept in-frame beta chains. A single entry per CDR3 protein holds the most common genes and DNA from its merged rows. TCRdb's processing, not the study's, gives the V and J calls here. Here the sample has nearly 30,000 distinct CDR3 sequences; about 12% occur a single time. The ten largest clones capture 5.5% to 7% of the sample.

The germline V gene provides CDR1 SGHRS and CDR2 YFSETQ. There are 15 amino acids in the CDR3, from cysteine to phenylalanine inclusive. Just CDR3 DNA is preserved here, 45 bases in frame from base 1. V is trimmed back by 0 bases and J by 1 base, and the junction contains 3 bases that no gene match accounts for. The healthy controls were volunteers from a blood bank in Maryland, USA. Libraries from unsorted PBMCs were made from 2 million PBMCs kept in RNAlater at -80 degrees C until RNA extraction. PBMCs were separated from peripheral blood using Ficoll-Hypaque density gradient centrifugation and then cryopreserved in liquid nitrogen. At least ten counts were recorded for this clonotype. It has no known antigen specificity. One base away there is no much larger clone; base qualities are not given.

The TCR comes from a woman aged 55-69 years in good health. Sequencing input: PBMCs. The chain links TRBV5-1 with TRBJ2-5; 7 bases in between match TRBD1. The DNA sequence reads TGCGCCAGCAGCTTGGGCAGGGGGTTCCAAGAGACCCAGTACTTC. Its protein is CASSLGRGFQETQYF. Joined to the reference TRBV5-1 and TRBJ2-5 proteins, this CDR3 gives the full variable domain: KAGVTQTPRYLIKTRGQQVTLSCSPISGHRSVSWYQQTPGQGLQFLFEYFSETQRNKGNFPGRFSGRQFSNSRSEMNVSTLELGDSALYLCASSLGRGFQETQYFGPGTRLLVL.